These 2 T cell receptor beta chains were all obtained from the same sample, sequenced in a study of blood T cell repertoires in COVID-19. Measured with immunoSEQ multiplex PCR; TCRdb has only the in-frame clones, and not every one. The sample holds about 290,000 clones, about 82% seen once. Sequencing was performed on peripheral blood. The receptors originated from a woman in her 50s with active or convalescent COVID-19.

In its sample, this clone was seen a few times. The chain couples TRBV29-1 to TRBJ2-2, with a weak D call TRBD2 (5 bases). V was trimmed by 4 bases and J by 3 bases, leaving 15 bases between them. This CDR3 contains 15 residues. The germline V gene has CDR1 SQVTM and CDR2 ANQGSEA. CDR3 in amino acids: CSVGSAGPDTGELFF. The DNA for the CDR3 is TGCAGCGTTGGGTCGGCGGGCCCCGACACCGGGGAGCTGTTTTTT.

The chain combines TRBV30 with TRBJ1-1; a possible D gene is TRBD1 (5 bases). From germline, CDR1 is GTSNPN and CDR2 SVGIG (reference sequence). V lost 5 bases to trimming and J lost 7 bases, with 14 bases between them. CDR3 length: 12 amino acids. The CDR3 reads CAWVAGRGEAFF. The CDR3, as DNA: TGTGCCTGGGTGGCAGGGAGGGGTGAAGCTTTCTTT.